This is a list of T cell receptor beta chains from one sample in a study of CXCR3-negative and CXCR3-positive naive CD8 T cells. TCRdb derives one entry per CDR3 protein from the 5' RACE reads, leaving out DNA. Its table lists about 120,000 distinct CDR3 sequences. Material: naive CXCR3+ CD8+ T cells from blood. All receptors come from a human donor in good health. Some clones in this sample may be carry-over from other donors' samples. Both conserved end residues are part of each CDR3.

V gene: TRBV12-3/TRBV12-4
J gene: TRBJ2-7
CDR3 protein: CASSGQFAYEQYF

V gene: TRBV5-6
J gene: TRBJ1-6
CDR3 protein: CASSLGQSINSPLHF

V gene: TRBV2
J gene: TRBJ1-2
CDR3 protein: CASRPTDRGLVGTGASYGYTF

V gene: TRBV29-1
J gene: TRBJ2-1
CDR3 protein: CSVPTRPSTVNEQFF

V gene: TRBV5-1
J gene: TRBJ2-1
CDR3 protein: CASSPGQGWSDEQFF

V gene: TRBV4-1
J gene: TRBJ1-1
CDR3 protein: CASSQFLTDMNTEAFF

V gene: TRBV11-2
J gene: TRBJ2-7
CDR3 protein: CASSFGEGYEQYF

V gene: TRBV28
J gene: TRBJ2-7
CDR3 protein: CASSFPISGSRYEQYF

V gene: TRBV4-1
J gene: TRBJ2-1
CDR3 protein: CASSPLPPGDYNEQFF

V gene: TRBV20-1
J gene: TRBJ2-1
CDR3 protein: CSARYPTDGSYNEQFF

V gene: TRBV28
J gene: TRBJ1-5
CDR3 protein: CASSETRGMAQHF

V gene: TRBV6-5
J gene: TRBJ1-5
CDR3 protein: CASSPLRTGNNQPQHF

V gene: TRBV19
J gene: TRBJ2-1
CDR3 protein: CASRVSGVISYNEQFF

V gene: TRBV7-8
J gene: TRBJ2-7
CDR3 protein: CASTKDPYEQYF

V gene: TRBV12-3/TRBV12-4
J gene: TRBJ2-3
CDR3 protein: CASSLSRLAVSTDTQYF

V gene: TRBV7-6
J gene: TRBJ2-5
CDR3 protein: CASSSLQETQYF

V gene: TRBV11-2
J gene: TRBJ2-5
CDR3 protein: CASSSGWTQYF

V gene: TRBV7-8
J gene: TRBJ2-7
CDR3 protein: CASSAYVSRGLSYEQYF

V gene: TRBV12-3/TRBV12-4
J gene: TRBJ2-2
CDR3 protein: CASSQLLAGLTGELFF

V gene: TRBV2
J gene: TRBJ1-5
CDR3 protein: CASRGLNQPQHF

V gene: TRBV7-9
J gene: TRBJ1-2
CDR3 protein: CASSQGHSNYGYTF

V gene: TRBV9
J gene: TRBJ2-1
CDR3 protein: CASSAGQGSYNEQFF

V gene: TRBV21-1
J gene: TRBJ1-5
CDR3 protein: CASSKGGQRNSNQPQHF

V gene: TRBV4-1
J gene: TRBJ2-1
CDR3 protein: CASSQESGGVNNEQFF

V gene: TRBV28
J gene: TRBJ2-3
CDR3 protein: CASSFAQGGTDTQYF

V gene: TRBV2
J gene: TRBJ2-1
CDR3 protein: CASSVFYGDTAPYNEQFF

V gene: TRBV6-5
J gene: TRBJ2-2
CDR3 protein: CASSDTGVELVLGTGELFF

V gene: TRBV7-9
J gene: TRBJ1-2
CDR3 protein: CASSLVPAAPGDYGYTF

V gene: TRBV11-3
J gene: TRBJ2-6
CDR3 protein: CASTIRDPGANVLTF

V gene: TRBV20-1
J gene: TRBJ1-6
CDR3 protein: CSATDPLEYSPLHF

V gene: TRBV4-3
J gene: TRBJ1-2
CDR3 protein: CASSQDMGRGRKSNYGYTF

V gene: TRBV4-3
J gene: TRBJ1-2
CDR3 protein: CASSQDFPGVRYGYTF

V gene: TRBV28
J gene: TRBJ2-7
CDR3 protein: CASSLEVAGDYEQYF

V gene: TRBV28
J gene: TRBJ2-7
CDR3 protein: CASSFWDSVYEQYF

V gene: TRBV28
J gene: TRBJ1-6
CDR3 protein: CASSLWDRKNSPLHF

V gene: TRBV5-1
J gene: TRBJ2-7
CDR3 protein: CASSSTSASYEQYF

V gene: TRBV6-2/TRBV6-3
J gene: TRBJ2-3
CDR3 protein: CASTEGEGSTDTQYF

V gene: TRBV28
J gene: TRBJ1-2
CDR3 protein: CASSSGTVNYGYTF

V gene: TRBV7-3
J gene: TRBJ2-1
CDR3 protein: CASSLSQPHEQFF

V gene: TRBV7-6
J gene: TRBJ2-3
CDR3 protein: CASSLYVTDTQYF

V gene: TRBV29-1
J gene: TRBJ2-5
CDR3 protein: CSVDYQGTQETQYF

V gene: TRBV4-1
J gene: TRBJ2-1
CDR3 protein: CASSQGYPTSGDNEQFF

V gene: TRBV7-3
J gene: TRBJ2-3
CDR3 protein: CASSLTSLAGGPADTQYF

V gene: TRBV7-9
J gene: TRBJ1-2
CDR3 protein: CASSRAWEGYTF

V gene: TRBV20-1
J gene: TRBJ2-7
CDR3 protein: CSASGRAEERSYEQYF

V gene: TRBV7-8
J gene: TRBJ2-2
CDR3 protein: CASSLGPGQGVFGELFF

V gene: TRBV29-1
J gene: TRBJ2-7
CDR3 protein: CSVVGGKTYEQYF

V gene: TRBV6-2/TRBV6-3
J gene: TRBJ2-1
CDR3 protein: CASSDTGDGDNEQFF

V gene: TRBV10-3
J gene: TRBJ2-7
CDR3 protein: CAIRGGQAYEQYF

V gene: TRBV4-3
J gene: TRBJ2-1
CDR3 protein: CASSQDLEAGGYNEQFF

V gene: TRBV25-1
J gene: TRBJ2-7
CDR3 protein: CASSDWTGALGVDEQYF

V gene: TRBV5-5
J gene: TRBJ2-5
CDR3 protein: CASSLRAASGQETQYF

V gene: TRBV4-3
J gene: TRBJ2-7
CDR3 protein: CASSQDPLGLGTYEQYF

V gene: TRBV3-1
J gene: TRBJ1-3
CDR3 protein: CASSQPSGNTIYF

V gene: TRBV14
J gene: TRBJ2-1
CDR3 protein: CASSQDRTSGSPQFF

V gene: TRBV28
J gene: TRBJ2-3
CDR3 protein: CASSGEGRVDSSTDTQYF

V gene: TRBV20-1
J gene: TRBJ2-1
CDR3 protein: CSARDRPLEQFF

V gene: TRBV20-1
J gene: TRBJ1-5
CDR3 protein: CSAREGPYSNQPQHF